The TCR beta chain described here comes from a study of T cells after yellow fever vaccination. General observations from the study: Clonotypes shared by both compartments, CD4 and CD8, made up a small share. Once the booster was given, most primary-vaccination clones reappeared, at more than 95% for CD4 and 88% for CD8.

By 5'RACE template switching, TCR cDNA was produced, with a universal primer site and UMIs added in the process. TCRdb reprocessed the 5' RACE reads with MiXCR, giving one entry per CDR3 protein. The table includes 450,000 to 650,000 distinct CDR3 sequences, roughly 13% detected once. V gave up 2 bases and J gave up 8 bases; unmatched junction bases: 5. The CDR3 covers 13 residues. Looked up from germline, CDR1 is SNHLY and CDR2 is FYNNEI. The table lists this clonotype with a few counts. Its matching antigen is unknown. The chain couples TRBV2 to TRBJ2-7, with TRBD1 identical over 8 bases. Sequenced material: PBMCs, taken on the day of the yellow fever booster vaccination. The receptor was isolated from a man aged 25-40 years who received the YFV17D yellow fever vaccine. The CDR3 sequence: CASSEKGQVQQYF. CDR3 DNA: TGTGCCAGCAGTGAAAAGGGACAGGTCCAGCAGTACTTC. Variable domain in full (rest from reference TRBV2 and TRBJ2-7): EPEVTQTPSHQVTQMGQEVILRCVPISNHLYFYWYRQILGQKVEFLVSFYNNEISEKSEIFDDQFSVERPDGSNFTLKIRSTKLEDSAMYFCASSEKGQVQQYFGPGTRLTVT.